This entry describes one TCR beta chain. The source of the sample is a study of PD-L1 blockade in urothelial cancer. At the level of the study: Male sex and bladder-origin urothelial cancer were recorded for twenty-five of 29 patients. Patients previously received 0 to 3 chemotherapy regimens. Blood analyses occurred 3 weeks (second dose) and 6 weeks post treatment start.

Time point of the sample: pretreatment peripheral blood. Here immunoSEQ multiplex PCR was the method, and the copy in TCRdb shows in-frame clones only, minus some. The profile shows 60,000 to 75,000 clones, about 83% of them singletons. This CDR3 region has 15 residues. V was shortened by 3 bases and J by 6 bases, with 17 bases between the two germline ends. Germline V gene data show CDR1 as MNHNY and CDR2 as SVGAGI (reference sequence). The chain carries TRBV6-6 and TRBJ2-5; D is unresolved. The receptor comes from a woman in her 70s with urothelial cancer. Here the sequenced sample was PBMCs, taken around atezolizumab (anti-PD-L1) treatment. The CDR3 protein is CASSYSAQVGKTQYF. The CDR3 DNA sequence: TGTGCCAGCAGTTATTCCGCCCAGGTCGGAAAGACCCAGTACTTC.